These T cell receptor beta chains were read from a single sample in a study of blood T cell repertoires in COVID-19. The protocol was immunoSEQ multiplex PCR, while the TCRdb copy is restricted to in-frame clones and leaves out a portion. The table lists some 210,000 clones, about 84% of them singletons. Sequenced sample: PBMCs or T cells enriched from blood (not recorded which). The receptors were sampled from a man aged 25 to 40 with acute COVID-19. Each CDR3 is given with its conserved first and last residue. D genes are given only for firm matches. Size is stated for part of the rows, as once, few or many counts, or as a class when the clone is expanded.

>TRBV4-2|TRBD1|NA|TRBJ1-6
CASSQDQDRRSPLHF
TGTGCCAGCAGCCAAGATCAGGACAGGAGATCACCCCTCCACTTT
>TRBV12-3/TRBV12-4|NA|NA|TRBJ2-2
CASLVTGELFF
TGTGCCAGCCTCGTCACCGGGGAGCTGTTTTTT
>TRBV28|TRBD2|NA|TRBJ2-1
CASLGSGGIHEQFF
TGTGCCAGCCTCGGGAGCGGGGGGATCCATGAGCAGTTCTTC
>TRBV6-6|NA|NA|TRBJ1-1
CASSRQGGPAYITEAFF
TGTGCCAGCAGTCGCCAAGGCGGGCCGGCCTATATCACTGAAGCTTTCTTT
>TRBV11-1|TRBD1|NA|TRBJ2-7
CASSLTGQFYEQYF
TGTGCCAGCAGCCTTACGGGACAGTTCTACGAGCAGTACTTC
>TRBV2|NA|NA|TRBJ2-1
CASKWESYNEQFF
TGTGCCAGCAAGTGGGAGTCGTACAATGAGCAGTTCTTC
>TRBV3-1/TRBV3-2|NA|NA|TRBJ2-7
CASSQQGEQYF
TGTGCCAGCAGCCAGCAGGGCGAGCAGTACTTC
>TRBV11-2|TRBD1|NA|TRBJ2-5
CASNLGTGHFQETQYF
TGTGCCAGCAACCTCGGGACAGGTCATTTCCAAGAGACCCAGTACTTC
>TRBV6-5|TRBD1|NA|TRBJ2-7
CASSYYPRGPYEQYF
TGTGCCAGCAGTTACTACCCCAGGGGGCCCTACGAGCAGTACTTC
>TRBV28|NA|NA|TRBJ2-1
CASSPPGLQTKQFF
TGTGCCAGCAGTCCTCCGGGACTGCAGACGAAGCAGTTCTTC
>TRBV24-1|TRBD1|NA|TRBJ2-1
CATSAPAGTGANEQFF
TGTGCCACCAGTGCTCCCGCCGGGACAGGGGCGAATGAGCAGTTCTTC
>TRBV11-2|NA|NA|TRBJ2-1
CASSLVENEQFF
TGTGCCAGCAGCTTAGTAGAGAATGAGCAGTTCTTC
>TRBV12-3/TRBV12-4|TRBD1|NA|TRBJ1-2
CATTTGLDGYTF
TGTGCCACCACGACAGGGCTCGATGGCTACACCTTC
>TRBV14|NA|NA|TRBJ1-1
CASSQDSRAFF
TGTGCCAGCAGCCAAGATTCCCGAGCTTTCTTT
>TRBV7-9|NA|few|TRBJ2-7
CASSLGDLAYEQYF
TGTGCCAGCAGCTTGGGGGACTTAGCCTACGAGCAGTACTTC
>TRBV27|TRBD2|NA|TRBJ2-2
CASNSAGGQDGELFF
TGTGCCAGCAATTCGGCGGGGGGGCAGGACGGGGAGCTGTTTTTT
>TRBV25-1|TRBD1|few|TRBJ1-2
CASSEVTGGDGYTF
TGTGCCAGCAGTGAAGTCACAGGGGGGGATGGCTACACCTTC
>TRBV5-6|TRBD2|NA|TRBJ2-7
CASSLISGGYEQYF
TGTGCCAGCAGCTTGATTAGCGGGGGATACGAGCAGTACTTC
>TRBV9|NA|NA|TRBJ2-5
CASSVEGGTQETQYF
TGTGCCAGCAGCGTAGAAGGAGGGACCCAAGAGACCCAGTACTTC
>TRBV6-5|NA|NA|TRBJ1-4
CASRLTTNEKLFF
TGTGCCAGCAGACTGACAACTAATGAAAAACTGTTTTTT
>TRBV14|TRBD1|NA|TRBJ1-1
CASSRRTGMNTEAFF
TGTGCCAGCAGCAGACGGACAGGAATGAACACTGAAGCTTTCTTT
>TRBV6-5|NA|once|TRBJ1-4
CACRRKGNEKLFF
TGTGCCTGTCGTCGAAAGGGGAACGAAAAACTGTTTTTT
>TRBV19|NA|NA|TRBJ2-7
CASSSRETSYEQYF
TGTGCCAGTAGTTCACGGGAGACCTCCTACGAGCAGTACTTC
>TRBV29-1|NA|NA|TRBJ2-6
CSVRQAGANVLTF
TGCAGCGTTAGGCAGGCTGGGGCCAACGTCCTGACTTTC